Listed below are T cell receptor beta chains from one sample, sequenced in a study of OX40 agonist ivuxolimab in advanced cancers. TCRdb's table, derived via immunoSEQ multiplex PCR, lists solely in-frame clones and lacks some. The sample gives 130,000 or so clones, just over 90% of which show up once; about 1.1% is in the top ten. Material: CD4+ or CD8+ T cells sorted from blood, obtained in a trial of the OX40 agonist ivuxolimab. Source of these receptors: an adult with an advanced solid tumor such as melanoma, head and neck, liver or kidney cancer. Each CDR3 is given with its conserved first and last residue. D genes are given only for firm matches. Clone size, where shown, is once, few, many, or a class for clones that have expanded.

j_gene: TRBJ2-7
v_gene: TRBV5-1
abundance: .
d_gene: TRBD2
CDR3nt: TGCGCCAGCAGCTCTGGGACTAGCGGGAACTACGAGCAGTACTTC
CDR3aa: CASSSGTSGNYEQYF

j_gene: TRBJ1-2
v_gene: TRBV28
abundance: .
d_gene: .
CDR3nt: TGTGCCAGCAGTTTAACGCCCAGGACCTATGGCTACACCTTC
CDR3aa: CASSLTPRTYGYTF

j_gene: TRBJ1-2
v_gene: TRBV7-3
abundance: .
d_gene: .
CDR3nt: TGTGCCAGCAGCCTACGGTCTCCTAGGGGCTACACCTTC
CDR3aa: CASSLRSPRGYTF

j_gene: TRBJ1-5
v_gene: TRBV28
abundance: .
d_gene: .
CDR3nt: TGTGCCAGCAGTTTAAAGATACCGGGCAATCAGCCCCAGCATTTT
CDR3aa: CASSLKIPGNQPQHF

j_gene: TRBJ2-5
v_gene: TRBV9
abundance: .
d_gene: .
CDR3nt: TGTGCCAGCAGCGTATACTCGGACAGTTTCCAAGAGACCCAGTACTTC
CDR3aa: CASSVYSDSFQETQYF

j_gene: TRBJ1-5
v_gene: TRBV7-2
abundance: .
d_gene: TRBD1
CDR3nt: TGTGCCAGCAGCTCCGGACCGGGACAGGGATACAATCAGCCCCAGCATTTT
CDR3aa: CASSSGPGQGYNQPQHF

j_gene: TRBJ1-1
v_gene: TRBV30
abundance: once
d_gene: TRBD1
CDR3nt: TGTGCCCGGGGACAGTCACGATCCACTGAAGCTTTCTTT
CDR3aa: CARGQSRSTEAFF

j_gene: TRBJ1-2
v_gene: TRBV7-9
abundance: .
d_gene: .
CDR3nt: TGTGCCAGCAGCTCGTGGACAGAGGGAATCCGACGGGGCTACACCTTC
CDR3aa: CASSSWTEGIRRGYTF

j_gene: TRBJ2-5
v_gene: TRBV28
abundance: .
d_gene: .
CDR3nt: TGTGCCAGCAGTTCCCAACGGGGACGACTAGAGACCCAGTACTTC
CDR3aa: CASSSQRGRLETQYF

j_gene: TRBJ1-5
v_gene: TRBV28
abundance: once
d_gene: .
CDR3nt: TGTGCCACCCGAACGGGGGCTTTTAGCAATCAGCCCCAGCATTTT
CDR3aa: CATRTGAFSNQPQHF

j_gene: TRBJ2-7
v_gene: TRBV19
abundance: .
d_gene: TRBD2
CDR3nt: TGTGCCAGCAGCCTTGTTTCGGGGGGAGTCTACGAGCAGTACTTC
CDR3aa: CASSLVSGGVYEQYF

j_gene: TRBJ2-2
v_gene: TRBV19
abundance: .
d_gene: .
CDR3nt: TGTGCCAGTAGTAGAGAGACCACCGGGGAGCTGTTTTTT
CDR3aa: CASSRETTGELFF

j_gene: TRBJ2-7
v_gene: TRBV30
abundance: .
d_gene: TRBD1
CDR3nt: TGTGCCTGGGGGACAGTCTACGAGCAGTACTTC
CDR3aa: CAWGTVYEQYF

j_gene: TRBJ2-1
v_gene: TRBV6-5
abundance: .
d_gene: TRBD2
CDR3nt: TGTGCCAGCAGAAGACTAGCGGGAGGGGACAATGAGCAGTTCTTC
CDR3aa: CASRRLAGGDNEQFF

j_gene: TRBJ2-1
v_gene: TRBV2
abundance: .
d_gene: TRBD2
CDR3nt: TGTGCCAGCGTATGGGGCGGGGGTGAGCAGTTCTTC
CDR3aa: CASVWGGGEQFF

j_gene: TRBJ1-2
v_gene: TRBV29-1
abundance: once
d_gene: .
CDR3nt: TGCAGCGTTCTCCAGGGGCGCGGCGTTATGGGCTACACCTTC
CDR3aa: CSVLQGRGVMGYTF

j_gene: TRBJ2-1
v_gene: TRBV28
abundance: .
d_gene: TRBD2
CDR3nt: TGTGCCAGCAGTTTTCAGAGGACTAGCGGGAGTATGGGAAATGAGCAGTTCTTC
CDR3aa: CASSFQRTSGSMGNEQFF

j_gene: TRBJ2-3
v_gene: TRBV18
abundance: .
d_gene: TRBD1
CDR3nt: TGTGCCAGCTCAGTGGGACAGGGGGGCACAGATACGCAGTATTTT
CDR3aa: CASSVGQGGTDTQYF

j_gene: TRBJ2-7
v_gene: TRBV14
abundance: .
d_gene: .
CDR3nt: TGTGCCAGCAGCCAAGATCCGGGACGGCACTACGAGCAGTACTTC
CDR3aa: CASSQDPGRHYEQYF

j_gene: TRBJ1-1
v_gene: TRBV5-1
abundance: .
d_gene: .
CDR3nt: TGCGCCAGCAGCTTGAAGGGCACGAGGGACACTGAAGCTTTCTTT
CDR3aa: CASSLKGTRDTEAFF

j_gene: TRBJ2-1
v_gene: TRBV7-3
abundance: .
d_gene: TRBD2
CDR3nt: TGTGCCAGCAGCTTAGTTAGCGGGGACTACAATGAGCAGTTCTTC
CDR3aa: CASSLVSGDYNEQFF

j_gene: TRBJ1-1
v_gene: TRBV12-5
abundance: .
d_gene: .
CDR3nt: TGTGCTAGTGGTTTGGCAGTGAACACTGAAGCTTTCTTT
CDR3aa: CASGLAVNTEAFF

j_gene: TRBJ2-7
v_gene: TRBV7-3
abundance: .
d_gene: .
CDR3nt: TGTGCCAGCAGCTTAACGCTAACTAGTCCTTACGAGCAGTACTTC
CDR3aa: CASSLTLTSPYEQYF

j_gene: TRBJ2-7
v_gene: TRBV4-1
abundance: .
d_gene: .
CDR3nt: TGCGCCAGCAGCCAAGAAATTGTGGGCGGCTCCTCCTACGAGCAGTACTTC
CDR3aa: CASSQEIVGGSSYEQYF

j_gene: TRBJ1-1
v_gene: TRBV5-6
abundance: .
d_gene: .
CDR3nt: TGTGCCAGCAGTACACGGACTAACACTGAAGCTTTCTTT
CDR3aa: CASSTRTNTEAFF

j_gene: TRBJ2-2
v_gene: TRBV5-4
abundance: .
d_gene: TRBD1
CDR3nt: TGTGCCAGCAGCGGACCGGGACAGGGGGCGACTAGCGGTAACACCGGGGAGCTGTTTTTT
CDR3aa: CASSGPGQGATSGNTGELFF

j_gene: TRBJ1-5
v_gene: TRBV6-5
abundance: .
d_gene: TRBD1
CDR3nt: TGTGCCAGCAGACGCACACGGACAGGGAATCAGCCCCAGCATTTT
CDR3aa: CASRRTRTGNQPQHF

j_gene: TRBJ2-2
v_gene: TRBV7-2
abundance: once
d_gene: .
CDR3nt: TGTGCCAGCAGCTGGATCTGGGGGACCGGGGAGCTGTTTTTT
CDR3aa: CASSWIWGTGELFF

j_gene: TRBJ2-3
v_gene: TRBV10-3
abundance: .
d_gene: TRBD2
CDR3nt: TGTGCCATCACTAGCGGGGGTAGCACAGATACGCAGTATTTT
CDR3aa: CAITSGGSTDTQYF

j_gene: TRBJ2-7
v_gene: TRBV9
abundance: .
d_gene: TRBD1
CDR3nt: TGTGCCAGCAGCCTGGGACAGCCTAGCTCCTACGAGCAGTACTTC
CDR3aa: CASSLGQPSSYEQYF

j_gene: TRBJ2-3
v_gene: TRBV21-1
abundance: .
d_gene: .
CDR3nt: TGTGCCAGCAGCAAGGGACAGGGGGCGACAGATACGCAGTATTTT
CDR3aa: CASSKGQGATDTQYF

j_gene: TRBJ1-1
v_gene: TRBV5-1
abundance: .
d_gene: .
CDR3nt: TGCGCCAGCAGCACCCAATTATCAGGGTACACTGAAGCTTTCTTT
CDR3aa: CASSTQLSGYTEAFF

j_gene: TRBJ2-7
v_gene: TRBV6-1
abundance: .
d_gene: TRBD1
CDR3nt: TGTGCCAGCAGCCGTACCGGGACAGGGGTCTACGAGCAGTACTTC
CDR3aa: CASSRTGTGVYEQYF

j_gene: TRBJ2-5
v_gene: TRBV20-1
abundance: .
d_gene: .
CDR3nt: TGCAGTGCTAGTACTTCCGGGACCCAGTACTTC
CDR3aa: CSASTSGTQYF

j_gene: TRBJ2-1
v_gene: TRBV19
abundance: .
d_gene: .
CDR3nt: TGTGCCAGTAGTAGAAGAGAATTGAATGAGCAGTTCTTC
CDR3aa: CASSRRELNEQFF

j_gene: TRBJ2-6
v_gene: TRBV9
abundance: .
d_gene: .
CDR3nt: TGTGCCAGCAGCGCCGTCGGGGTGTCTGGGGCCAACGTCCTGACTTTC
CDR3aa: CASSAVGVSGANVLTF

j_gene: TRBJ2-2
v_gene: TRBV7-3
abundance: .
d_gene: .
CDR3nt: TGTGCCAGCAGCCCGACTGAGTTTGGGGAGCTGTTTTTT
CDR3aa: CASSPTEFGELFF

j_gene: TRBJ1-1
v_gene: TRBV27
abundance: .
d_gene: .
CDR3nt: TGTGCCAGCAGTTTTAAGAGGGGGACTGAAGCTTTCTTT
CDR3aa: CASSFKRGTEAFF

j_gene: TRBJ1-4
v_gene: TRBV11-2
abundance: .
d_gene: .
CDR3nt: TGTGCCAGCAGCTTAGGGGAAAAACTGTTTTTT
CDR3aa: CASSLGEKLFF

j_gene: TRBJ2-4
v_gene: TRBV29-1
abundance: .
d_gene: .
CDR3nt: TGCAGCGCGACCGGGACTGACAAAAACATTCAGTACTTC
CDR3aa: CSATGTDKNIQYF

j_gene: TRBJ2-1
v_gene: TRBV19
abundance: .
d_gene: .
CDR3nt: TGTGCCAGTAAAGCTGCTGAGGGGGGCTCCTACAATGAGCAGTTCTTC
CDR3aa: CASKAAEGGSYNEQFF

j_gene: TRBJ1-1
v_gene: TRBV27
abundance: .
d_gene: TRBD1
CDR3nt: TGTGCCAGCAGGCCTTATTCGACAGGGTCAGTCTCTGAAGCTTTCTTT
CDR3aa: CASRPYSTGSVSEAFF

j_gene: TRBJ2-7
v_gene: TRBV6-5
abundance: few
d_gene: .
CDR3nt: TGTGCCAGCATGTTGGGACCCAACTCCTACGAGCAGTACTTC
CDR3aa: CASMLGPNSYEQYF

j_gene: TRBJ2-4
v_gene: TRBV28
abundance: .
d_gene: TRBD2
CDR3nt: TGTGCCAGCAGTACCCAACAGGGCGGGAGGGCCATTCAGTACTTC
CDR3aa: CASSTQQGGRAIQYF

j_gene: TRBJ1-5
v_gene: TRBV5-4
abundance: .
d_gene: .
CDR3nt: TGTGCCAGCAGCCACCAGGACGGGGGCAATCAGCCCCAGCATTTT
CDR3aa: CASSHQDGGNQPQHF

j_gene: TRBJ2-7
v_gene: TRBV6-5
abundance: .
d_gene: .
CDR3nt: TGTGCCAGCAGGAAAGACAGCAACTACGAGCAGTACTTC
CDR3aa: CASRKDSNYEQYF

j_gene: TRBJ2-5
v_gene: TRBV2
abundance: .
d_gene: .
CDR3nt: TGTGCCAGCAGGCAAGCCCAAGAGACCCAGTACTTC
CDR3aa: CASRQAQETQYF

j_gene: TRBJ2-2
v_gene: TRBV10-2
abundance: .
d_gene: .
CDR3nt: TGCGCCAGCACTAGTGAGAGCACCGGGGAGCTGTTTTTT
CDR3aa: CASTSESTGELFF

j_gene: TRBJ1-2
v_gene: TRBV6-1
abundance: .
d_gene: .
CDR3nt: TGTGCCAGCAGTGAGACCTTCGGGGTAAACTATGGCTACAACTTC
CDR3aa: CASSETFGVNYGYNF

j_gene: TRBJ2-3
v_gene: TRBV21-1
abundance: .
d_gene: .
CDR3nt: TGTGCCAGCAGCAAGGTTGGGACTAGCGAAAGCACAGATACGCAGTATTTT
CDR3aa: CASSKVGTSESTDTQYF

j_gene: TRBJ2-3
v_gene: TRBV30
abundance: .
d_gene: .
CDR3nt: TGTGCCTGGAGTATCAGAGATACGCAGTATTTT
CDR3aa: CAWSIRDTQYF

j_gene: TRBJ1-2
v_gene: TRBV5-1
abundance: once
d_gene: TRBD1
CDR3nt: TGCGCCAGCAGCCTTGGACAGGCCCTTGGGGATGGCTACACCTTC
CDR3aa: CASSLGQALGDGYTF

j_gene: TRBJ1-2
v_gene: TRBV29-1
abundance: .
d_gene: .
CDR3nt: TGCAGCGTTGATTACGACAGTAACTATGGCTACACCTTC
CDR3aa: CSVDYDSNYGYTF

j_gene: TRBJ1-4
v_gene: TRBV5-8
abundance: .
d_gene: .
CDR3nt: TGTGCCAGCAGCGATGCGGGCGCAACTAATGAAAAACTGTTTTTT
CDR3aa: CASSDAGATNEKLFF

j_gene: TRBJ1-4
v_gene: TRBV18
abundance: .
d_gene: .
CDR3nt: TGTGCCAGCTCACCTGCCGGAGGTGAAAAACTGTTTTTT
CDR3aa: CASSPAGGEKLFF

j_gene: TRBJ1-2
v_gene: TRBV28
abundance: .
d_gene: .
CDR3nt: TGTGCCAGCAGTCCGCTCGCAGGCTATGGCTACACCTTC
CDR3aa: CASSPLAGYGYTF

j_gene: TRBJ2-5
v_gene: TRBV10-3
abundance: .
d_gene: TRBD2
CDR3nt: TGTGCCATCAGGGAGCGGGAGATGGGGGAGACCCAGTACTTC
CDR3aa: CAIREREMGETQYF

j_gene: TRBJ1-2
v_gene: TRBV19
abundance: .
d_gene: .
CDR3nt: TGTGCCAGTAGTGGACAGACTAACTATGGCTACACCTTC
CDR3aa: CASSGQTNYGYTF

j_gene: TRBJ2-6
v_gene: TRBV19
abundance: .
d_gene: .
CDR3nt: TGTGCCAGTAGTATGGTTACCTTGGGGGCCAACGTCCTGACTTTC
CDR3aa: CASSMVTLGANVLTF

j_gene: TRBJ1-1
v_gene: TRBV25-1
abundance: .
d_gene: .
CDR3nt: TGTGCCAGCAGTGAAGGATTGGGGGTGGGGGAGAGCACTGAAGCTTTCTTT
CDR3aa: CASSEGLGVGESTEAFF